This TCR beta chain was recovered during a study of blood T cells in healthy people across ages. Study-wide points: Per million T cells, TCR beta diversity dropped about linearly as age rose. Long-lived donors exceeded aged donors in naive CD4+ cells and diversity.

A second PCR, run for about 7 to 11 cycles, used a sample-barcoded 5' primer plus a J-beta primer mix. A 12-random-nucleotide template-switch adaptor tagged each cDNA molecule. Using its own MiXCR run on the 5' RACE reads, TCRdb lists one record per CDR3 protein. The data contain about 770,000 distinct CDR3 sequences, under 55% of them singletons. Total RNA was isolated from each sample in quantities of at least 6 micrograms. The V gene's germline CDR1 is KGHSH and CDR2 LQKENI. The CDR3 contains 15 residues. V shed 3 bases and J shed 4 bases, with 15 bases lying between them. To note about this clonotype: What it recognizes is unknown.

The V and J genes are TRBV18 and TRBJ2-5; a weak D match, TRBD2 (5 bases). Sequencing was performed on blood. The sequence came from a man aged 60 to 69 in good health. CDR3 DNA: TGTGCCAGCTCACCGTTGGCGGGCATGGCAGAGACCCAGTACTTC. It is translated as CASSPLAGMAETQYF. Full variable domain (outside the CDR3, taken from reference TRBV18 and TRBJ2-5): NAGVMQNPRHLVRRRGQEARLRCSPMKGHSHVYWYRQLPEEGLKFMVYLQKENIIDESGMPKERFSAEFPKEGPSILRIQQVVRGDSAAYFCASSPLAGMAETQYFGPGTRLLVL.